This entry describes one TCR beta chain. Its antigen remains unidentified. No qualities accompany the bases; no much larger clone lies one base away. The sample is drawn from a study of T cell responses to AZD1222 COVID-19 vaccine (dated by TCRdb to the early 2020s). With regard to the full study: TCR sequencing covered more than 230 trial participants: around 210 given two doses of AZD1222 and around 26 given two doses of MenACWY control vaccine. Trial participants were enrolled by age into 18-55, 56-69 and 70-plus year subgroups, with around 150, 28 and 57 TCR-sequenced participants respectively.

A distance of 4 bases separates the germline ends of V and J, which lose 0 bases and 9 bases respectively. From a lookup of the germline V gene, CDR1 and CDR2 are SGHDT and YYEEEE. The CDR3, cysteine through phenylalanine, is 12 amino acids long. Only the CDR3 DNA stays, 36 bases, in frame from base 1. Summary of the overall study and its limitations: The 56-69-year group was small, and its depth increase did not reach significance, likely because of low power. Reportedly, almost half of the unique spike-specific TCRs recognized epitopes lying outside the regions that are mutated in the B.1.351 and B.1.1.7 variants. Most participants were white British and females outnumbered males, and the authors suggested that clonal diversity may have been underestimated. Because no day 14 peak-response samples were available, the repertoires could be characterized only after the peak T cell response. CD4 TCRs associated with the vaccine covered the entire spike protein, and the dominant responses were in regions 160-218 and 743-854. Only five or six AZD1222 recipients were SARS-CoV-2 seropositive at baseline, limiting conclusions about previously exposed vaccinees. A significant rise in spike-specific TCR breadth and depth was observed after two AZD1222 doses relative to day 0 and relative to MenACWY recipients.

The sample's time point label, in plain terms: about 28 days (+/-7) after the second vaccine dose. Because spike-specific TCR depth and breadth did not differ between the two schedules, AZD1222 recipients who got a second dose at roughly 4 weeks were pooled with those who got a second dose at roughly 12 weeks. Samples from vaccinated people were obtained from the UK trials COV001 and COV002, which included a single-blind randomized controlled phase 2/3 trial of AZD1222 (ChAdOx1 nCoV-19) in healthy adults. For TCRbeta chain sequencing, PBMC samples from trial participants were taken at day 0 and at day 28 after the second dose. The CDR3 regions of human TCRbeta chains were analyzed by immunosequencing. In the original analysis: TCRs in the repertoires were compared against a reference library of SARS-CoV-2-specific TCRs that had been generated with the MIRA antigen-specificity platform. Breadth meant the fraction of unique TCRs that were SARS-CoV-2-associated, whereas depth meant the fraction of total T cells that were SARS-CoV-2-associated. Using the MIRA data, each spike-specific TCR was assigned both to the spike region to which the TCR was reactive and to a CD4 or CD8 class. Log10-transformed breadth and depth values were compared by one-way ANOVA with Sidak's multiple comparisons tests. TCRdb limited this immuneACCESS table to in-frame rearrangements with V and J called. A share of clones is missing; checked studies link under half to unresolved V genes, and the rest is unexplained. V, J and clone size were drawn from that table, and D and trimming were deduced from the DNA. This sample gives 110,000 or so clones in total; approximately 88% of them show up just once. 6.5% of the sample is held by the ten biggest clonotypes.

This sequence uses TRBV5-6 and TRBJ1-6; the D gene remains uncertain. This specimen consisted of peripheral blood, obtained 28 days after the second AZD1222 dose. The TCR originated in an adult who received the AZD1222 COVID-19 vaccine. The DNA sequence reads TGTGCCAGCAGCTTGGGAGCTTCACCCCTCCACTTT. Translation gives CASSLGASPLHF. Outside the CDR3, residues come from the reference TRBV5-6 and TRBJ1-6 proteins, so the full variable domain is: DAGVTQSPTHLIKTRGQQVTLRCSPKSGHDTVSWYQQALGQGPQFIFQYYEEEERQRGNFPDRFSGHQFPNYSSELNVNALLLGDSALYLCASSLGASPLHFGNGTRLTVT.